Listed here are 5 T cell receptor beta chains from one sample, sequenced in a study of shared clonotypes between healthy human individuals. Assay: immunoSEQ multiplex PCR; the TCRdb copy retains only in-frame clones and omits some. Here the sample spans 2,500,000 or so clones, roughly 92% being singletons. Material for sequencing was naive CD4+ T cells sorted from blood. As for subset: CD45RA+ positively selected. These receptors came from a man aged 18 to 29 in good health.

The rearrangement links TRBV27 to TRBJ1-1; the match to TRBD1 covers 8 bases. V lost 6 bases, J lost 3 bases, and 12 bases stayed unmatched. Germline V lookup: CDR1 MNHEY, CDR2 SMNVEV (reference sequence). CDR3 length: 16 amino acids. The CDR3 sequence is CASSLTPTGGDTEAFF. DNA for the CDR3: TGTGCCAGCAGCCTCACCCCCACAGGGGGGGACACTGAAGCTTTCTTT.

The rearrangement links TRBV5-6 to TRBJ2-5, with D maybe TRBD1 (5 bases). This CDR3 has 14 amino acids. V dropped 1 base and J dropped 5 bases, with 12 bases sitting between them. Germline values: CDR1 SGHDT, CDR2 YYEEEE. The CDR3 DNA sequence: TGTGCCAGCAGCTTGTCGCAGGGTCGGGAGACCCAGTACTTC. Protein: CASSLSQGRETQYF.

The chain recombines TRBV27 with TRBJ2-3; weak D call: TRBD1 (6 bases). CDR1 is MNHEY, CDR2 SMNVEV, per germline (reference sequence). The V end was cut by 5 bases, the J end by 0 bases, with 18 bases between. This CDR3 contains 17 residues. Written as DNA, the CDR3 is TGTGCCAGCAGTCAGAGGACAGTGTCATATAGCACAGATACGCAGTATTTT. It is translated as CASSQRTVSYSTDTQYF.

Of note for this clone: Other DNA sequences in this sample translate to the same CDR3. CDR3 in DNA: TGTGCCAGCACCGGACAGGGGGCTCAAGAGACCCAGTACTTC. As protein: CASTGQGAQETQYF. V usage is TRBV2 and J usage is TRBJ2-5, with 11 bases matching TRBD1. Germline CDR1 is SNHLY and CDR2 is FYNNEI. V was clipped by 7 bases and J by 2 bases; unmatched bases: 3. The CDR3 sequence is 14 residues long.

The count of this clone is one. The chain combines TRBV9 with TRBJ2-5, with 7 bases lining up with TRBD1. The V segment lost 3 bases and the J segment 4 bases; nucleotides outside the gene matches: 6. CDR3 size: 14 residues. Germline values: CDR1 SGDLS, CDR2 YYNGEE. The CDR3 DNA reads TGTGCCAGCAGCGCTGGAGACAGGGCAGAGACCCAGTACTTC. Translating gives CASSAGDRAETQYF.